These 18 T cell receptor beta chains came from one sample sequenced in a study of blood T cell repertoires in COVID-19. Only in-frame clones appear in the TCRdb table, and some are missing; sequencing was by immunoSEQ multiplex PCR. The data contain about 190,000 clones, 60% to 80% of them singletons. Sequencing was carried out using peripheral blood. All receptors derive from a woman aged 70 to 79 with acute or convalescent COVID-19.

The V gene is TRBV6-5, the J gene TRBJ2-5; a weak D match, TRBD1 (6 bases). Trimming left V 6 bases short and J 4 bases short, with 12 bases between. Germline V gene data show CDR1 as MNHEY and CDR2 as SVGAGI. The CDR3 has 13 amino acids. Here the CDR3 DNA reads TGTGCCAGCAGCCGGACAGTGACAGAGACCCAGTACTTC. Translation gives CASSRTVTETQYF.

The genes are TRBV5-5 and TRBJ1-2; 8 bases align to TRBD1. The J segment lost 4 bases and the V segment lost 4 bases, leaving 9 bases of the junction unmatched. CDR3 length equals 15 residues. Looked up from germline, CDR1 is SGHKS and CDR2 is YYEKEE (reference sequence). CDR3 residues: CASSIPGQEFYGYTF. The CDR3 DNA reads TGTGCCAGCAGCATCCCGGGACAGGAGTTCTATGGCTACACCTTC.

The chain employs TRBV19 and TRBJ2-5; tentatively, D is TRBD2 (6 bases). Germline V gene lookup returns CDR1 LNHDA and CDR2 SQIVND (reference sequence). CDR3 size: 15 residues. V was trimmed by 5 bases and J by 0 bases, leaving 13 bases between them. CDR3 in DNA: TGTGCCAGTAGTGTCCGGGGACTTTACCAAGAGACCCAGTACTTC. Amino acid sequence: CASSVRGLYQETQYF.

The chain carries TRBV24-1 and TRBJ1-1, with 7 bases aligning to TRBD1. Trimming at V came to 4 bases and at J to 7 bases, leaving 5 bases not matched to a gene. This CDR3 has 13 amino acids. The V gene's germline CDR1 is KGHDR and CDR2 SFDVKD. CDR3 coding DNA: TGTGCCACCAGTGACAATCCAGGGGGTGAAGCTTTCTTT. Translation: CATSDNPGGEAFF.

This sequence joins TRBV30 and TRBJ1-1; D gene unclear. Germline V gene sequence: CDR1 GTSNPN, CDR2 SVGIG (reference sequence). V lost 4 bases to trimming and J lost 11 bases, with 11 bases between them. The CDR3 covers 10 residues. CDR3 nucleotide sequence: TGTGCCTGGATTAATGGGAGGGCTTTCTTT. This sequence encodes CAWINGRAFF.

In its sample, this clone was seen once. The chain combines TRBV2 with TRBJ2-3, with 12 bases that match TRBD2. Germline loops: CDR1 SNHLY, CDR2 FYNNEI. Losses at the gene ends were 6 bases for V and 6 bases for J; bases not matched to a gene: 7. The CDR3 contains 15 residues. This chain's CDR3 is CASSPTSGSRDTQYF. In DNA, the CDR3 is TGTGCCAGCAGCCCGACTAGCGGGAGCCGTGATACGCAGTATTTT.

This clone appeared once. This sequence joins TRBV27 and TRBJ2-1; weak D call: TRBD2 (5 bases). The CDR3 is 14 amino acids. From germline, CDR1 is MNHEY and CDR2 SMNVEV (reference sequence). V shed 3 bases and J shed 7 bases, with 13 bases lying between them. The CDR3 spells CASSLYSGINEQFF. For the CDR3, the DNA is TGTGCCAGCAGTTTGTACTCGGGGATTAATGAGCAGTTCTTC.

As DNA, the CDR3 is TGCGCCAGCAGAACAGGACAGGGAGGTACTGAAGCTTTCTTT. Translating gives CASRTGQGGTEAFF. The chain combines TRBV5-1 with TRBJ1-1, with 8 positions matching TRBD1. CDR3 length equals 14 residues. Unmatched junction bases numbered 8, after V lost 5 bases and J lost 5 bases. The germline CDR1 and CDR2 sequences are SGHRS and YFSETQ.

The chain couples TRBV11-3 to TRBJ1-1; weak D call: TRBD1 (5 bases). The CDR3 contains 13 residues. V shed 5 bases and J shed 1 base, with 8 bases lying between them. Germline V gene lookup returns CDR1 SGHNT and CDR2 YENEEA. The CDR3 DNA reads TGTGCCAGCAGCGTTGACAGGAACACTGAAGCTTTCTTT. Amino acid sequence: CASSVDRNTEAFF.

This chain links TRBV6-6 with TRBJ1-2, with 7 bases identical to TRBD1. Germline CDR1 and CDR2: MNHNY and SVGAGI (reference sequence). This CDR3 has 15 amino acids. V shed 2 bases and J 4 bases; nucleotides not matched to a gene: 7. CDR3 loop: CASSYVSTGSYGYTF. The CDR3 bases are TGTGCCAGCAGTTACGTTTCGACAGGGAGCTATGGCTACACCTTC.

This chain joins TRBV10-1 and TRBJ2-2, with D perhaps matching TRBD1 (5 bases). CDR1 is WNHNN, CDR2 SYGVQD, per germline (reference sequence). This CDR3 region has 12 residues. With 10 bases removed from V and 1 base from J, the gap between germline ends came to 7 bases. The CDR3 spells CATQGNTGELFF. The CDR3 DNA reads as TGCGCCACCCAGGGGAACACCGGGGAGCTGTTTTTT.

This clone was seen a few times. The chain recombines TRBV5-5 with TRBJ1-3; D remains ambiguous. This CDR3 spans 17 amino acids. V was trimmed by 0 bases and J by 1 base, leaving 14 bases between them. Germline V gene sequence: CDR1 SGHKS, CDR2 YYEKEE (reference sequence). As DNA, the CDR3 is TGTGCCAGCAGCTTGGGGTCGGGGAGACCTTCTGGAAACACCATATATTTT. Encoded protein: CASSLGSGRPSGNTIYF.

This clone was picked up many times. The chain carries TRBV27 and TRBJ2-5; 10 nucleotides match TRBD2. The CDR3 has 17 amino acids. Germline CDR1 is MNHEY and CDR2 is SMNVEV (reference sequence). With 2 bases clipped from V and 6 bases from J, the junction kept 12 bases outside the gene matches. The CDR3 DNA reads as TGTGCCAGCAGTTTACATATTGGAGCGGGAGGGCCCCAGACCCAGTACTTC. The encoded protein is CASSLHIGAGGPQTQYF.

The genes are TRBV11-2 and TRBJ1-6; TRBD1 aligns across 7 bases. In germline, CDR1 is SGHAT, CDR2 FQNNGV. The ends lost 0 bases at V and 2 bases at J; junction bases unmatched: 4. The CDR3 totals 17 residues. The CDR3, as DNA: TGTGCCAGCAGCTTAGATCCTGACAGGGCCTATAATTCACCCCTCCACTTT. Amino acids: CASSLDPDRAYNSPLHF. The full variable domain, rest sourced from reference TRBV11-2 and TRBJ1-6, is EAGVAQSPRYKIIEKRQSVAFWCNPISGHATLYWYQQILGQGPKLLIQFQNNGVVDDSQLPKDRFSAERLKGVDSTLKIQPAKLEDSAVYLCASSLDPDRAYNSPLHFGNGTRLTVT.

The table lists this clone with a few counts. The rearrangement joins TRBV25-1 to TRBJ2-7; the match to TRBD2 covers 7 bases. J gave up 0 bases and V 2 bases, and 1 base lay outside the gene matches. Germline V CDR1 and CDR2: MGHDK, SYGVNS. The CDR3 contains 14 residues. As DNA, the CDR3 is TGTGCCAGCAGTGAAGTAGCGGGCTCCTACGAGCAGTACTTC. Its protein product is CASSEVAGSYEQYF.

The rearrangement links TRBV7-2 to TRBJ2-1; no firm D call. With 5 bases removed from V and 7 bases from J, the gap between germline ends came to 9 bases. There are 12 residues in the CDR3. Germline CDR1 is SGHTA and CDR2 is FQGNSA. The CDR3 coding sequence is TGTGCCAGCAGCCCGGCAGCGAATGAGCAGTTCTTC. This translates into CASSPAANEQFF.

This clone was seen a single time. The chain uses TRBV4-2 and TRBJ1-1; D is possibly TRBD1 (5 bases). This CDR3 comprises 15 residues. CDR1 and CDR2 from the germline V gene are LGHNA and YNFKEQ. Trimming removed 0 bases from V and 4 bases from J, with 12 bases in between. CDR3 sequence reads: CASSQEQGGFTEAFF. CDR3 nucleotides: TGTGCCAGCAGCCAAGAGCAGGGTGGATTCACTGAAGCTTTCTTT.

This clone was seen only a few times. The J gene is TRBJ2-1, the V gene TRBV24-1, with 7 bases fitting TRBD2. With V trimmed by 2 bases and J by 7 bases, 13 bases remained unmatched. The germline CDR1 and CDR2 sequences are KGHDR and SFDVKD. This CDR3 contains 17 residues. The CDR3 region is CATSDSTAGRGGNEQFF. CDR3 DNA sequence: TGTGCCACCAGTGATTCCACAGCGGGGCGGGGTGGGAATGAGCAGTTCTTC.